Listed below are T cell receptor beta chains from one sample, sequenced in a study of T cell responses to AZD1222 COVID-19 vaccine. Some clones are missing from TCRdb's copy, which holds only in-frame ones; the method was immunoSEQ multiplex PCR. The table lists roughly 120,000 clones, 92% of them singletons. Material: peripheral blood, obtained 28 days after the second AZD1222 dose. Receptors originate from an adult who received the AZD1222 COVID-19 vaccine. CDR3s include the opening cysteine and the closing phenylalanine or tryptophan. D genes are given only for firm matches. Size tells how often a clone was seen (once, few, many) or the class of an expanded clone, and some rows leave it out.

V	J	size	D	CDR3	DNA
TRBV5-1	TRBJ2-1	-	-	CASSLDGRGVYEQFF	TGCGCCAGCAGCTTGGACGGCAGGGGGGTTTATGAGCAGTTCTTC
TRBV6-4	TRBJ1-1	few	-	CASSDSLGVNTEAFF	TGTGCCAGCAGTGACTCGTTGGGCGTGAACACTGAAGCTTTCTTT
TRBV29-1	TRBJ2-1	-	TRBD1	CSVKPGQATVNEQFF	TGCAGCGTGAAACCGGGACAGGCCACCGTCAATGAGCAGTTCTTC
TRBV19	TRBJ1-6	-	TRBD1	CASSITGTAYNSPLHF	TGTGCCAGTAGTATAACCGGGACAGCCTATAATTCACCCCTCCACTTT
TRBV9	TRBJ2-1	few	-	CASSVSRLPGNEQFF	TGTGCCAGCAGCGTATCACGTCTCCCTGGGAATGAGCAGTTCTTC
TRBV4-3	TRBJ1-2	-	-	CASSQVGTEANYGYTF	TGCGCCAGCAGCCAAGTTGGGACCGAAGCTAACTATGGCTACACCTTC
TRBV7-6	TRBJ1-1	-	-	CASSLVVGKNTEAFF	TGTGCCAGCAGCTTAGTGGTAGGGAAGAACACTGAAGCTTTCTTT
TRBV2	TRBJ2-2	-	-	CASSQGTTGELFF	TGTGCCAGCAGTCAGGGGACCACCGGGGAGCTGTTTTTT
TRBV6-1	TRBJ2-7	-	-	CASSDPGAANEQYF	TGTGCCAGCAGTGACCCTGGGGCAGCTAACGAGCAGTACTTC
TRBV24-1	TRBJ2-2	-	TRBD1	CATSDLDRDDTGELFF	TGTGCCACCAGTGACTTGGACAGGGACGACACCGGGGAGCTGTTTTTT
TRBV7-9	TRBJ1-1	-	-	CASSSNPGRVAFF	TGTGCCAGCAGCTCCAACCCGGGCAGAGTAGCTTTCTTT
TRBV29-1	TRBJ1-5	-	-	CSAQGQRNQPQHF	TGCAGCGCACAAGGACAGCGCAATCAGCCCCAGCATTTT
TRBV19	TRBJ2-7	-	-	CASRLQGNSYEQYF	TGTGCCAGTAGATTACAGGGTAACTCCTACGAGCAGTACTTC
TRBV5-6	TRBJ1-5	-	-	CASSLATEYSNQPQHF	TGTGCCAGCAGCTTGGCGACGGAATATAGCAATCAGCCCCAGCATTTT
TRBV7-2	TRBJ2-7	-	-	CASSLVGGSYEQYF	TGTGCCAGCAGCTTAGTGGGCGGGTCCTACGAGCAGTACTTC
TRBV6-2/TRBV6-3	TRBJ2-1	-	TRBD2	CASTPRLAEYNEQFF	TGTGCCAGCACCCCCCGGCTAGCGGAGTACAATGAGCAGTTCTTC
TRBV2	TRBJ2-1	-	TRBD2	CASSYSGGENNEQFF	TGTGCCAGCAGTTATAGCGGGGGCGAAAACAATGAGCAGTTCTTC
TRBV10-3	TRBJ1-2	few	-	CAISESGANYGYTF	TGTGCCATCAGTGAGTCCGGTGCTAACTATGGCTACACCTTC
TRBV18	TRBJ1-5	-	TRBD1	CASATGSGQPQHF	TGTGCCAGCGCGACAGGGAGCGGTCAGCCCCAGCATTTT
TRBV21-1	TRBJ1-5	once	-	CASSPHDRVVDQPQHF	TGTGCCAGCAGCCCCCACGACAGGGTGGTTGATCAGCCCCAGCATTTT
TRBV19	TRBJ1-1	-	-	CASSSRGPLMNTEAFF	TGTGCCAGTAGTTCTCGGGGCCCTCTTATGAACACTGAAGCTTTCTTT
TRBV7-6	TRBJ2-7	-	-	CASSSQTGSSYEQYF	TGTGCCAGCAGCTCCCAGACAGGTTCCTCCTACGAGCAGTACTTC
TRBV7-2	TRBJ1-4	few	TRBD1	CASSARTGTGTEKLFF	TGTGCCAGCAGCGCCCGGACCGGGACAGGGACAGAAAAACTGTTTTTT
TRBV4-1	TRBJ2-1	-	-	CASSQPLGRERYNEQFF	TGCGCCAGCAGCCAACCCTTAGGCAGGGAGAGGTACAATGAGCAGTTCTTC
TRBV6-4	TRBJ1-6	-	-	CASSDIGENSPLHF	TGTGCCAGCAGTGACATTGGCGAGAATTCACCCCTCCACTTT
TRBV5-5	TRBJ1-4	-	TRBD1	CASSLVGTGGEKLFF	TGTGCCAGCAGCTTGGTCGGGACAGGAGGTGAAAAACTGTTTTTT